The 7 T cell receptor beta chains given below trace back to one sample, sequenced in a study of T cell responses to AZD1222 COVID-19 vaccine. Some clones are missing from TCRdb's copy, which holds only in-frame ones; the method was immunoSEQ multiplex PCR. The sample carries tens of thousands of clones, around 83% recorded once. This sample comprised peripheral blood, obtained on day 0 of AZD1222 vaccination. These receptors were collected from an adult in good health.

This sequence joins TRBV5-1 and TRBJ1-3; no definite D call. Germline V gene lookup returns CDR1 SGHRS and CDR2 YFSETQ. Trimming pared 0 bases from V and 1 base from J, leaving 11 bases between. CDR3 length equals 16 residues. CDR3 bases: TGCGCCAGCAGCTTGGCCGGTAGGTCTTCTGGAAACACCATATATTTT. Amino acid sequence: CASSLAGRSSGNTIYF.

This rearrangement joins TRBV16 to TRBJ1-5; 8 bases agree with TRBD1. V lost 5 bases to trimming and J lost 6 bases; unmatched junction nucleotides: 9. The germline gives CDR1 KGHSY, CDR2 FQNENV. CDR3 length equals 15 residues. The CDR3 sequence is CASSDRQGSVQPQHF. CDR3 coding DNA: TGTGCCAGCAGCGATCGACAGGGGAGCGTTCAGCCCCAGCATTTT.

This clone was seen just once. The rearrangement joins TRBV28 to TRBJ1-3; 10 nucleotides match TRBD1. The CDR3 totals 13 residues. The germline V gene encodes CDR1 MDHEN and CDR2 SYDVKM. J gave up 8 bases and V 4 bases, and 2 bases lay outside the gene matches. CDR3 sequence (DNA): TGTGCCAGCAGTTCCGGACAGGGGGACACCATATATTTT. This gives the protein CASSSGQGDTIYF.

The V call is TRBV5-1, the J call TRBJ2-5, with D maybe TRBD1 (5 bases). Germline V CDR1 and CDR2: SGHRS, YFSETQ. There are 14 residues in the CDR3. The V and J ends lost 0 bases and 2 bases respectively, with 8 bases between them. The CDR3 here is CASSLGQLQETQYF. In DNA, the CDR3 is TGCGCCAGCAGCTTGGGACAGCTACAAGAGACCCAGTACTTC. Full variable domain (remainder filled in from reference TRBV5-1 and TRBJ2-5): KAGVTQTPRYLIKTRGQQVTLSCSPISGHRSVSWYQQTPGQGLQFLFEYFSETQRNKGNFPGRFSGRQFSNSRSEMNVSTLELGDSALYLCASSLGQLQETQYFGPGTRLLVL.

The CDR3 sequence: CASSSTGGESIYGYTF. CDR3 nucleotides: TGTGCCAGCTCATCTACAGGGGGCGAGTCCATCTATGGCTACACCTTC. V is TRBV18 and J is TRBJ1-2; 9 nucleotides match TRBD1. This CDR3 has 16 amino acids. In germline, CDR1 is KGHSH, CDR2 LQKENI. V was pared by 5 bases and J by 4 bases, with 11 bases of the junction left unmatched.

This clone was seen once. At one boundary the junction diverges from the germline segment, which might be a read error. This rearrangement joins TRBV7-7 to TRBJ2-1; D gene unclear. CDR1 and CDR2 from the germline V gene are SSHAT and FNYEAQ (reference sequence). CDR3 length: 14 residues. The DNA of the CDR3 is TGTGCTAGCAGCTTAGACCCGGATTTCAGAGAGCAGTTCTTC. Residues: CASSLDPDFREQFF.

In DNA, the CDR3 is TGTGCCAGCAGAATGCGGGGGGCAAGCACAGATACGCAGTATTTT. Its protein is CASRMRGASTDTQYF. The chain uses TRBV5-4 and TRBJ2-3; 8 bases fit TRBD2. The J segment lost 0 bases and the V segment lost 5 bases, leaving 5 bases of the junction unmatched. The CDR3 sequence is 15 residues long. CDR1 and CDR2 from the germline V gene are SGHNT and YYREEE (reference sequence).